Listed below are T cell receptor beta chains from one sample, sequenced in a study of blood T cell repertoires in COVID-19. The method was immunoSEQ multiplex PCR; TCRdb's version includes in-frame clones alone and lacks a portion of them. This table has about 520,000 clones, roughly 85% appearing once. Input material: peripheral blood. These receptor sequences come from a human donor in a cohort sampled during active COVID-19. Each CDR3 is given with its conserved first and last residue. The D gene is left open where the match is weak. The size field is filled for only some rows; it gives once, few, many or a size class.

clone_size j_call cdr3_length d_call v_call cdr3_aa cdr3_nt
- TRBJ2-3 14 - TRBV9 CASSPSGSTDTQYF TGTGCCAGCAGCCCGAGCGGGAGCACAGATACGCAGTATTTT
- TRBJ2-5 14 TRBD1 TRBV7-2 CASSPQGAVETQYF TGTGCCAGCAGCCCACAGGGGGCGGTGGAGACCCAGTACTTC
- TRBJ1-4 14 TRBD1 TRBV18 CASSPRTGDEKLFF TGTGCCAGCTCACCTCGGACAGGGGATGAAAAACTGTTTTTT
- TRBJ1-4 16 - TRBV18 CASSPIEPEGEEKLFF TGTGCCAGCTCACCTATCGAGCCAGAGGGTGAAGAAAAACTGTTTTTT
- TRBJ2-1 17 TRBD2 TRBV24-1 CATSEPGLAGGGNEQFF TGTGCCACCAGTGAGCCAGGACTAGCGGGAGGAGGCAATGAGCAGTTCTTC
- TRBJ1-2 13 - TRBV2 CASSDPPGGASTF TGTGCCAGCAGTGATCCCCCCGGCGGGGCCTCCACCTTC
- TRBJ2-3 15 TRBD2 TRBV30 CAWSLGLASTDTQYF TGTGCCTGGAGTCTAGGACTAGCGAGCACAGATACGCAGTATTTT
- TRBJ1-1 11 - TRBV30 CAFRQRTEAFF TGTGCCTTCCGACAGAGGACTGAAGCTTTCTTT
- TRBJ1-2 14 - TRBV6-5 CASSSSGANYGYTF TGTGCCAGCAGTTCGTCAGGGGCTAACTATGGCTACACCTTC
- TRBJ2-3 17 TRBD2 TRBV11-2 CASSPGLGGWGTDTQYF TGTGCCAGCAGCCCGGGACTAGGCGGTTGGGGCACAGATACGCAGTATTTT
- TRBJ2-7 14 TRBD2 TRBV25-1 CASRGDYGGGEQYF TGTGCCAGCAGGGGGGACTACGGTGGGGGCGAGCAGTACTTC
- TRBJ2-3 14 - TRBV7-2 CASSFGWTGSTQYF TGTGCCAGCAGCTTTGGATGGACGGGGTCTACGCAGTATTTT
few TRBJ2-7 15 TRBD1 TRBV10-3 CAISEPRDRVYEQYF TGTGCCATCAGTGAGCCCCGGGACAGGGTATACGAGCAGTACTTC
once TRBJ2-7 15 TRBD2 TRBV7-2 CASSLRAGGPHEQYF TGTGCCAGCAGCTTAAGAGCGGGAGGGCCCCACGAGCAGTACTTC
- TRBJ2-1 16 TRBD2 TRBV7-8 CASSLSGSTISSEQFF TGTGCCAGCAGCTTAAGCGGGAGCACGATTTCTAGTGAGCAGTTCTTC
- TRBJ1-5 11 TRBD1 TRBV6-2/TRBV6-3 CASSDRAGQHF TGTGCCAGCAGCGACAGGGCGGGCCAGCATTTT
- TRBJ1-1 14 TRBD1 TRBV2 CASSADRGLSEAFF TGTGCCAGCAGTGCTGACAGGGGGCTCTCTGAAGCTTTCTTT
- TRBJ2-3 14 TRBD1 TRBV5-1 CASSTGTGKDTQYF TGCGCCAGCAGCACAGGGACAGGCAAAGATACGCAGTATTTT
- TRBJ2-7 16 - TRBV7-6 CASSSTPPWRTYEQYF TGTGCCAGCAGCTCCACACCACCGTGGAGGACCTACGAGCAGTACTTC
- TRBJ1-2 13 - TRBV12-3/TRBV12-4 CASSPITGNGYTF TGTGCCAGCAGCCCCATTACAGGGAATGGCTACACCTTC
- TRBJ1-2 14 - TRBV4-2 CASSQDGQSYGYTF TGTGCCAGCAGCCAAGATGGCCAGTCCTATGGCTACACCTTC
- TRBJ2-3 17 TRBD2 TRBV7-2 CASSLKLAGVLTDTQYF TGTGCCAGCAGCTTAAAACTAGCGGGAGTTCTGACAGATACGCAGTATTTT
- TRBJ2-6 13 - TRBV19 CAYAGSGANVLTF TGTGCATACGCGGGTTCTGGGGCCAACGTCCTGACTTTC
few TRBJ2-7 14 TRBD2 TRBV7-2 CASRVRAGGGEQYF TGTGCCAGCAGAGTTCGAGCGGGAGGAGGGGAGCAGTACTTC
many TRBJ1-4 15 - TRBV3-1/TRBV3-2 CASSRYRATNEKLFF TGTGCCAGCAGCCGCTACAGGGCAACTAATGAAAAACTGTTTTTT
- TRBJ1-5 18 TRBD1 TRBV28 CASSLLGQGRVGNQPQHF TGTGCCAGCAGTTTATTGGGACAGGGGCGGGTGGGCAATCAGCCCCAGCATTTT
once TRBJ1-1 14 - TRBV5-4 CASSRTTTNTEAFF TGTGCCAGCAGCCGCACCACTACGAACACTGAAGCTTTCTTT
- TRBJ1-2 13 - TRBV28 CASTRGGSYGYTF TGTGCCAGCACAAGGGGGGGAAGCTATGGCTACACCTTC
- TRBJ2-7 15 TRBD2 TRBV9 CASSRTSGSSYEQYF TGTGCCAGCAGCCGGACTAGCGGGAGCTCCTACGAGCAGTACTTC
once TRBJ1-2 16 TRBD1 TRBV12-5 CASGLTKGGVRYGYTF TGTGCTAGTGGCCTTACCAAAGGGGGCGTCCGGTATGGCTACACCTTC
few TRBJ1-2 15 TRBD1 TRBV2 CASSGGTASIYGYTF TGTGCCAGCAGTGGGGGGACAGCCTCTATATATGGCTACACCTTC